This T cell receptor (beta chain) was documented in a study of T cells after yellow fever vaccination. Germline-derived CDR1 and CDR2 are LGHNA and YSLEER. Trimming shortened V by 4 bases and J by 4 bases, and 13 bases separated the two germline ends. The CDR3 contains 14 residues. TCRdb itself ran the 5' RACE reads through MiXCR, one entry per CDR3 protein. This table has around 300,000 distinct CDR3 sequences, roughly 3.9% appearing once. The sample consisted of PBMCs, taken 5 days after the yellow fever booster vaccination. The sequence derives from a man aged 18-30 years who received the YFV17D yellow fever vaccine. This chain joins TRBV4-3 and TRBJ1-1; D gene ambiguous. The CDR3 DNA follows: TGCGCCAGCAGCCCCAGTAGAGTGAGCACTGAAGCTTTCTTT. Amino acid sequence: CASSPSRVSTEAFF.